This T cell receptor (beta chain) was sequenced for a study of T cell changes during pregnancy in multiple sclerosis (dated by TCRdb to about 2019). With respect to the entire study: The study looked at changes in the T cell repertoire across pregnancy in women with multiple sclerosis.

Library method: the immunoSEQ multiplex PCR assay. Drawn from immuneACCESS, this table holds only the in-frame rearrangements with V and J called that TCRdb kept. Clones are partly lost; checked studies trace under half to an unresolved V gene and leave the rest unexplained. The sample has approximately 60,000 clones on record, more than 85% of them singletons. The ten most abundant clones make up 3% to 4.5% of the sample. Concerning this clone itself: Its antigen is unknown. Base-call qualities are not available, and no considerably larger clone is one nucleotide away.

Taken from the germline V gene (reference sequence), the CDR1 and CDR2 loops are GTSNPN and SVGIG. V loses 3 bases at its end and J loses 8 bases; junction bases beyond the gene matches: 13. The CDR3 measures 15 amino acids from cysteine to phenylalanine. Solely the CDR3 DNA is kept, with 45 bases framed from the first base. The sequence was obtained from a female donor in good health, enrolled as a control in a pregnancy study. This receptor chain uses TRBV30 and TRBJ1-2, with 9 junctional bases fitting TRBD1. The specimen comprised peripheral blood, sampled after pregnancy. The nucleotide sequence is TGTGCCTGGAGGTCCCCCGACAGGGGGATATTCGGCTACACCTTC. It codes for CAWRSPDRGIFGYTF.